This T cell receptor beta chain came from a study of T cell responses to AZD1222 COVID-19 vaccine (dated by TCRdb to the early 2020s). Regarding the study in general: A total of over 230 trial participants underwent TCR sequencing, of whom roughly 210 had received two doses of AZD1222 and around 26 had received two doses of the MenACWY control vaccine. Enrollment into the trials was organized by age into subgroups of 18-55, 56-69 and 70-plus years, and those subgroups contained roughly 150, 30 and 60 TCR-sequenced participants, respectively. Paper-wide results and their limitations: Epitopes outside the regions mutated in the B.1.351 and B.1.1.7 variants were reportedly recognized by nearly half of the unique spike-specific TCRs. Participants were mostly white British, with more females than males. The authors suggested clonal diversity may have been underestimated. The vaccine-associated CD4 TCRs covered the entire spike protein, and the dominant responses fell in regions 160-218 and 743-854. Only five or six AZD1222 recipients were SARS-CoV-2 seropositive at baseline, limiting conclusions about previously exposed vaccinees. In the small 56-69-year group, the increase in depth fell short of significance, most likely because of low power. No day 14 peak-response samples were available, so repertoires were characterized only after the peak T cell response. After two AZD1222 doses, both the breadth and the depth of spike-specific TCRs were significantly higher than at day 0 and than in MenACWY recipients.

This specimen's time point label, interpreted: baseline before first vaccination. This specimen's treatment or condition label, interpreted: meningococcal conjugate vaccine given as trial control. Vaccinee samples came from UK trials COV001 and COV002, including a single-blind randomized controlled phase 2/3 trial of AZD1222 (ChAdOx1 nCoV-19) in healthy adults. For TCRbeta chain sequencing, PBMC samples from trial participants were taken at day 0 and at day 28 after the second dose. The CDR3 regions of human TCRbeta chains were analyzed by immunosequencing. Concerning the study's data processing: Repertoire TCRs were matched against a reference library of SARS-CoV-2-specific TCRs generated with the MIRA antigen-specificity platform. Breadth was defined as the fraction of unique TCRs that were SARS-CoV-2-associated, and depth was defined as the fraction of total T cells that were SARS-CoV-2-associated. Using the MIRA data, every spike-specific TCR was mapped to the spike region that the TCR reacted to and assigned to either a CD4 or a CD8 class. Log10-transformed breadth and depth values were compared by one-way ANOVA with Sidak's multiple comparisons tests. TCRdb re-hosts the immuneACCESS table, in-frame sequences only. Its copies lack some clones; in the studies checked, an unresolved V gene accounts for under half of them, and the cause for the rest is not known. V and J calls plus clone size are reproduced from that table; the DNA served to infer D and trimming. In all, the sample holds more than 140,000 clones, and roughly 88% of those were seen once. The top ten clonotypes cover approximately 3.1% of the sample.

The germline V gene (reference sequence) sets CDR1 to MNHEY and CDR2 to SMNVEV. Counted from cysteine to phenylalanine, this CDR3 has 15 amino acids. Of the read, only the CDR3 DNA is kept; its 45 bases are in frame from base 1. V drops 6 bases and J drops 3 bases, leaving 18 bases in between. On this clone: Its antigen is currently not known. Per-nucleotide qualities are absent, and no much larger clonotype sits a single base away.

The TCR comes from an adult in good health. The sample here was peripheral blood, taken on day 0 of MenACWY control vaccination. The V and J genes are TRBV27 and TRBJ2-7; the D segment could be TRBD2, given 6 matching bases. The nucleotides are TGTGCCAGCAGCCCGGCGGGGATAACCTACTACGAGCAGTACTTC. Its product reads: CASSPAGITYYEQYF.